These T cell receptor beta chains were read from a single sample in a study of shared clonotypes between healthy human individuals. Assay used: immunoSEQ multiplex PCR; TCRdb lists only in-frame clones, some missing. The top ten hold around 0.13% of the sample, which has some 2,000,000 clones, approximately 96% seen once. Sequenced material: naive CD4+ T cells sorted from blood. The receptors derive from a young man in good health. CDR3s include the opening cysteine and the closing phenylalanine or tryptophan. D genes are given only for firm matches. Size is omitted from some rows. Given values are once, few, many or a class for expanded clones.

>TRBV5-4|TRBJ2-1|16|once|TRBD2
TGTGCCAGCAGCACCGGGGGGGCGAGCTCCTACAATGAGCAGTTCTTC
CASSTGGASSYNEQFF
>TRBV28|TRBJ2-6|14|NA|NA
TGTGCCAGCAGTCTTATATCTGGGGCCAACGTCCTGACTTTC
CASSLISGANVLTF
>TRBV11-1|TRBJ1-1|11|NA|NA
TGTGCCAGCAGCTTGGTCACTGAAGCTTTCTTT
CASSLVTEAFF
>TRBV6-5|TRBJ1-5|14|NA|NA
TGTGCCAGCAGTCGGGGGGGGGAGTATCAGCCCCAGCATTTT
CASSRGGEYQPQHF
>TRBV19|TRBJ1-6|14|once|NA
TGTGCCAGTAGCCCCTGGGCGGGAGATTCACCCCTCCACTTT
CASSPWAGDSPLHF
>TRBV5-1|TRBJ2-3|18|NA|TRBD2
TGCGCCAGCCCCCTTAGCGGGGGGGCCCCGTGGAGCACAGATACGCAGTATTTT
CASPLSGGAPWSTDTQYF
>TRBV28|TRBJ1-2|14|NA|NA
TGTGCCAGCAGTTTGGGCAGGGAGAACTATGGCTACACCTTC
CASSLGRENYGYTF
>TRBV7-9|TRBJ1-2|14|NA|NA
TGTGCCAGCAGCTTAGCGGGGCAGGGAGAAGGCTACACCTTC
CASSLAGQGEGYTF
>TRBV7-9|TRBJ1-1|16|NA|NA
TGTGCCAGCAGCCGACAGGCCCCGGGCCGGGACACTGAAGCTTTCTTT
CASSRQAPGRDTEAFF
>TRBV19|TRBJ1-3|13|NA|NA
TGTGCCAGTCCAACAGTGGGAGGAAACACCATATATTTT
CASPTVGGNTIYF
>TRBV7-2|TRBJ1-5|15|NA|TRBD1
TGTGCCAGCAGCTCAGGGGGACGGACCGGTTCGCCCCAGCATTTT
CASSSGGRTGSPQHF
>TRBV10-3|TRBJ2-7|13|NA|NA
TGTGCCATCAGTGAGGTAGCGACCAACGAGCAGTACTTC
CAISEVATNEQYF
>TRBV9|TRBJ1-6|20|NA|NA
TGTGCCAGCAGCGTAGAAGAGGGCAACCCTTTGAGCTCCTATAATTCACCCCTCCACTTT
CASSVEEGNPLSSYNSPLHF
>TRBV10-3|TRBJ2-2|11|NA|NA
TGTGCCTACCAGGCCGGCGGGGAGCTGTTTTTT
CAYQAGGELFF
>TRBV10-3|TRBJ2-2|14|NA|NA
TGTGCCATCAGTGAGGCCAGGAACACCGGGGAGCTGTTTTTT
CAISEARNTGELFF
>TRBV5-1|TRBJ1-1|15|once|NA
TGCGCCAGCAGCTTGGGTCTGGGGCTTCTGGAGTTGGCTTTCTTT
CASSLGLGLLELAFF
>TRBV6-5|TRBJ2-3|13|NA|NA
TGTGCCAGCAGTCGGTTTAAAACAGATACGCAGTATTTT
CASSRFKTDTQYF
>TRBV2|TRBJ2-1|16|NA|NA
TGTGCCAGCAGGGAGGGGGGCGACAGCTCCTACAATGAGCAGTTCTTC
CASREGGDSSYNEQFF
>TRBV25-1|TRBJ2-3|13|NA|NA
TGTGCCAGCAGCAAGAATGGCCCAGATACGCAGTATTTT
CASSKNGPDTQYF
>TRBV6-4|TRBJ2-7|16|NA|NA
TGTGCCAGCAGTGACTCAATAAAGGGATCCAGCTACGAGCAGTACTTC
CASSDSIKGSSYEQYF
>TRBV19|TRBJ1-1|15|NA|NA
TGTGCCAGTAGTATCCCTGGACAGATGAACACTGAAGCTTTCTTT
CASSIPGQMNTEAFF
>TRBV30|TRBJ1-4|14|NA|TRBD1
TGTGCCTGGAGTGTGTCCAGGGGGAATGAAAAACTGTTTTTT
CAWSVSRGNEKLFF
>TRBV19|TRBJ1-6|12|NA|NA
TGTGCCAGTAGTACGGGGAATTCACCCCTCCACTTT
CASSTGNSPLHF
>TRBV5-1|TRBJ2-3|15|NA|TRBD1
TGCGCCAGCAGCCCGGGACAGGGGGACACAGATACGCAGTATTTT
CASSPGQGDTDTQYF
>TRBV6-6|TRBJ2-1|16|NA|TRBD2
TGTGCCAGCAGTCTGGGTTCGGGCGGGAGCCAGAATGAGCAGTTCTTC
CASSLGSGGSQNEQFF
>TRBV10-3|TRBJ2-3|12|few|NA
TGTGCCATCAGTGAGTCCCCAGATACGCAGTATTTT
CAISESPDTQYF
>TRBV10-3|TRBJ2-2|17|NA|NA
TGTGCCATCAGTGCCGGACAGCTGGTCGTTTTATCCGGGGAGCTGTTTTTT
CAISAGQLVVLSGELFF
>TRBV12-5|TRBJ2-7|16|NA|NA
TGTGCTAGTGGTTTGACTTTGCGGGACGGGACCTACGAGCAGTACTTC
CASGLTLRDGTYEQYF